The T cell receptor (beta chain) under discussion was sequenced for a study of T-cell memory formation after mild COVID-19. Trimming left V 5 bases short and J 5 bases short, with 25 bases between. This CDR3 spans 17 amino acids. Germline V gene sequence: CDR1 SEHNR, CDR2 FQNEAQ (reference sequence). Each CDR3 protein gets one entry after TCRdb re-called the 5' RACE reads with MiXCR. The sample carries 580,000 or so distinct CDR3 sequences, around 15% recorded once. This clonotype was counted only a few times. The receptor's source is an adult woman who had mild COVID-19 (a few samples of this study predate the infection). Cell type and time point are not known. The chain recombines TRBV7-9 with TRBJ2-7; D perhaps matches TRBD1 (5 bases). The sample taken for sequencing was PBMCs or a T cell subset sorted from them (not recorded which). As DNA, the CDR3 is TGTGCCAGCAGCCCAGTGAATTCGAGACAGTCCGCTGACGAGCAGTACTTC. Translating gives CASSPVNSRQSADEQYF.